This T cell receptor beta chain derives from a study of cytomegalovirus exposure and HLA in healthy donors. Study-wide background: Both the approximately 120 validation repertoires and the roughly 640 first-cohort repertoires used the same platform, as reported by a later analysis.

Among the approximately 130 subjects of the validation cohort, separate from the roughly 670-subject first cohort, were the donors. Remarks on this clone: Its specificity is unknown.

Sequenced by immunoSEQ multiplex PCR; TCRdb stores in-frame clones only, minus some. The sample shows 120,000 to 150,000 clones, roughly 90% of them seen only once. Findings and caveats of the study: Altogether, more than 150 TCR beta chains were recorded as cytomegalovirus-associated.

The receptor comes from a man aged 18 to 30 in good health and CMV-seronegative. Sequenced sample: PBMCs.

For the CDR3, the DNA is TGTGCCAGCTGTAAGGGGACAGGGGGATTCGAGACCCAGTACTTC. Amino acids: CASCKGTGGFETQYF. The V gene is TRBV25-1, the J gene TRBJ2-5; 11 bases match TRBD1. This CDR3 spans 15 amino acids. Germline V CDR1 and CDR2: MGHDK, SYGVNS. The V gene end was trimmed by 8 bases and the J gene end by 5 bases; junction bases not matched to a gene: 10.